These 30 T cell receptor beta chains originate from one sample sequenced in a study of control samples from healthy donors and cancer patients. Method: immunoSEQ multiplex PCR; TCRdb's copy keeps in-frame clones and lacks some. The data show 150,000 to 200,000 clones, 91% seen once. Specimen: blood. The receptor set was obtained from a young woman in good health.

This chain joins TRBV15 and TRBJ1-1, with TRBD1 as a possible D gene (6 bases). V was cut by 5 bases and J by 0 bases, with 19 bases left in between. The CDR3 sequence is 17 residues long. From germline, CDR1 is LNHNV and CDR2 YYDKDF (reference sequence). CDR3 sequence: CATSGTGPTTMNTEAFF. The DNA of the CDR3 is TGTGCCACCAGCGGAACAGGGCCTACTACTATGAACACTGAAGCTTTCTTT.

The table lists this clone with a count of one. Within the sample, other DNA sequences also encode this same CDR3. CDR3 coding DNA: TGTGCCAGCAGCCAGGGGCGCTCCTACGAGCAGTACTTC. It codes for CASSQGRSYEQYF. This chain uses TRBV3-1 (or the pseudogene TRBV3-2) with TRBJ2-7; tentatively, D is TRBD1 (5 bases). Germline CDR1 reads LGHDT; CDR2 reads YNNKEL (reference sequence). The CDR3 runs to 13 residues. Trimming took off 3 bases at V and 0 bases at J, with 6 bases between the two ends.

This chain joins TRBV28 and TRBJ2-7; 7 bases fit TRBD1. V gave up 0 bases and J gave up 1 base; unmatched junction bases: 3. Germline values: CDR1 MDHEN, CDR2 SYDVKM. This CDR3 comprises 15 residues. CDR3 residues: CASSLWDRTSYEQYF. CDR3 sequence (DNA): TGTGCCAGCAGTTTATGGGACAGGACATCCTACGAGCAGTACTTC.

On this clone itself: The same CDR3 also results from other DNA sequences found in this sample. The V and J genes are TRBV5-1 and TRBJ2-1; 9 bases line up with TRBD1. Trimming took 4 bases from V and 9 from J; bases not matched to a gene: 8. This CDR3 region has 14 residues. Germline-derived CDR1 and CDR2 are SGHRS and YFSETQ. In DNA form, the CDR3 reads TGCGCCAGCAGCCCGGGACAGGGTGGGGGTGAGCAGTTCTTC. As protein: CASSPGQGGGEQFF.

The chain is built from TRBV5-4 and TRBJ2-5; no reliable D call. The germline V and J ends were trimmed by 1 base and 3 bases, with 7 bases remaining between them. Germline V CDR1 and CDR2: SGHNT, YYREEE (reference sequence). The CDR3 contains 13 residues. CDR3 sequence (DNA): TGTGCCAGCAGCTTGTTTCAGAAAGAGACCCAGTACTTC. This codes for CASSLFQKETQYF.

The sample holds a few counts of this clone. Other DNA sequences in the same sample also yield this CDR3. This chain links TRBV7-9 with TRBJ1-3; D may be TRBD1 (6 bases). The CDR3 length is 13 residues. Trimming stripped 5 bases from V and 4 bases from J, with 9 bases between. In germline, CDR1 is SEHNR, CDR2 FQNEAQ (reference sequence). The CDR3 sequence: CASSLGTGNTIYF. In DNA, the CDR3 is TGTGCCAGCAGCCTAGGGACAGGAAACACCATATATTTT.

The DNA for the CDR3 is TGTGCCAGCAGCCGCCTGGACAGGGGGCCTGAAGCTTTCTTT. It codes for CASSRLDRGPEAFF. The chain combines TRBV3-1 (or the pseudogene TRBV3-2) with TRBJ1-1, with 11 positions matching TRBD1. The ends lost 4 bases at V and 6 bases at J; junction bases unmatched: 4. This CDR3 region has 14 residues. Germline CDR1 is LGHDT and CDR2 is YNNKEL (reference sequence).

The rearrangement uses TRBV5-8 and TRBJ1-5; D not certain. The CDR3 is 15 amino acids. V shed 2 bases and J shed 3 bases, with 12 bases lying between them. The germline CDR1 and CDR2 sequences are SGHTS and YDEGEE. The chain's CDR3 is CASSLPKGANQPQHF. Here the CDR3 DNA reads TGTGCCAGCAGCTTACCTAAGGGCGCCAATCAGCCCCAGCATTTT.

This chain links TRBV2 with TRBJ2-1; no reliable D call. In germline, CDR1 is SNHLY, CDR2 FYNNEI. CDR3 size: 11 residues. With 6 bases removed from V and 10 bases from J, the gap between germline ends came to 10 bases. The CDR3: CASSALGEQFF. CDR3 sequence (DNA): TGTGCCAGCAGCGCCCTGGGAGAGCAGTTCTTC.

The rearrangement joins TRBV5-1 to TRBJ2-2; D not certain. Trimming took off 0 bases at V and 1 base at J, with 7 bases between the two ends. Germline CDR1 is SGHRS and CDR2 is YFSETQ. The CDR3 has 15 amino acids. The CDR3 is CASSLELLNTGELFF. As DNA, the CDR3 is TGCGCCAGCAGCTTGGAACTACTGAACACCGGGGAGCTGTTTTTT.

Only one count was recorded for this clone. The rearrangement links TRBV7-9 to TRBJ2-3; 11 positions match TRBD2. The CDR3 loop spans 14 amino acids. Germline loops: CDR1 SEHNR, CDR2 FQNEAQ (reference sequence). V was clipped by 4 bases and J by 5 bases; unmatched bases: 2. This chain's CDR3 is CASSSGTSGDTQYF. The CDR3 bases are TGTGCCAGCAGCTCCGGGACTAGCGGAGATACGCAGTATTTT.

This chain joins TRBV12-5 and TRBJ2-3, with D possibly being TRBD1 (5 bases). The CDR3 loop spans 15 amino acids. V was trimmed by 3 bases and J by 2 bases, leaving 12 bases between them. Germline V CDR1 and CDR2: LGHNT, FRNRAP. The CDR3 sequence is CASGFGQGHTDTQYF. CDR3 bases: TGTGCTAGTGGTTTCGGGCAGGGCCACACAGATACGCAGTATTTT.

The chain employs TRBV19 and TRBJ2-3, with TRBD2 matching 12 bases. This CDR3 has 16 residues. Germline V gene lookup returns CDR1 LNHDA and CDR2 SQIVND (reference sequence). V gave up 6 bases and J gave up 0 bases; unmatched junction bases: 4. As DNA, the CDR3 is TGTGCCAGTAGAACCGGGACTAGCGGGAGCACAGATACGCAGTATTTT. It yields the protein CASRTGTSGSTDTQYF.

This clone was detected only once. The gene calls are TRBV5-5 and TRBJ2-2; D unclear. V dropped 2 bases and J dropped 0 bases, with 5 bases sitting between them. This CDR3 spans 14 amino acids. Per germline, CDR1 SGHKS and CDR2 YYEKEE (reference sequence). Here the CDR3 DNA reads TGTGCCAGCAGCTTTGGACCGAACACCGGGGAGCTGTTTTTT. Its translation is CASSFGPNTGELFF.

This chain links TRBV28 with TRBJ2-7; possibly TRBD1 for D (5 bases). CDR3 length equals 14 residues. The V end lost 5 bases, the J end lost 0 bases, and 11 bases lay between the germline ends. CDR1 is MDHEN, CDR2 SYDVKM, per germline. The CDR3 sequence: CASSIPGHSYEQYF. The CDR3 bases are TGTGCCAGCAGTATCCCCGGACACTCCTACGAGCAGTACTTC.

The rearrangement links TRBV25-1 to TRBJ2-1, with 9 positions matching TRBD2. V lost 1 base and J lost 5; bases outside the gene matches: 6. Germline values: CDR1 MGHDK, CDR2 SYGVNS. The CDR3 sequence is 16 residues long. The CDR3 sequence: CASSEFKSGGNNEQFF. The CDR3 coding sequence is TGTGCCAGCAGTGAATTTAAGAGCGGGGGGAACAATGAGCAGTTCTTC.

This rearrangement joins TRBV6-2 or TRBV6-3 to TRBJ2-1; 15 bases align to TRBD2. The CDR3 length is 17 residues. V trimming: 4 bases; J trimming: 4 bases; junction bases outside the gene matches: 5. CDR1 MNHEY and CDR2 SVGEGT come from the germline V gene. CDR3 region: CASSFPGLAGGYNEQFF. The CDR3, as DNA: TGTGCCAGCAGTTTCCCCGGACTAGCGGGAGGGTACAATGAGCAGTTCTTC.

This chain links TRBV29-1 with TRBJ1-4; TRBD1 might be the D (5 bases). V was cut by 2 bases and J by 6 bases, with 10 bases left in between. Germline CDR1 is SQVTM and CDR2 is ANQGSEA. CDR3 length: 13 residues. The CDR3 region has the DNA TGCAGCGTTGAACAGGGTTTTGATGAAAAACTGTTTTTT. Amino acid sequence: CSVEQGFDEKLFF.

The rearrangement links TRBV7-9 to TRBJ1-1; tentative D call: TRBD1 (5 bases). The CDR3 consists of 14 residues. Trimming stripped 2 bases from V and 5 bases from J, with 12 bases between. The V gene's germline CDR1 is SEHNR and CDR2 FQNEAQ (reference sequence). The CDR3 nucleotides are TGTGCCAGCAGCTTATCAGGGTTGGGGACTGAAGCTTTCTTT. This sequence encodes CASSLSGLGTEAFF.

The chain is built from TRBV5-4 and TRBJ1-2; tentative D call: TRBD1 (5 bases). The CDR3 is made up of 14 amino acids. V was cut by 0 bases and J by 6 bases, with 12 bases left in between. Germline CDR1 SGHNT, CDR2 YYREEE (reference sequence). This chain's CDR3 is CASSLGGVSDGYTF. In DNA form, the CDR3 reads TGTGCCAGCAGCTTGGGGGGGGTTTCGGATGGCTACACCTTC.

As concerns this clone: The sample contains more than one DNA sequence encoding this CDR3. The chain joins TRBV5-1 to TRBJ1-4; 9 positions agree with TRBD1. The CDR3 runs to 14 residues. V gave up 4 bases and J gave up 5 bases; unmatched junction bases: 3. The germline V gene encodes CDR1 SGHRS and CDR2 YFSETQ. Here the CDR3 DNA reads TGCGCCAGCAGCCTAACAGGGGGCAATGAAAAACTGTTTTTT. Protein product: CASSLTGGNEKLFF.

The CDR3 DNA is TGTGCCAGCAGCTTTACCGGGACAGGGGGCACTCAGCCCCAGCATTTT. Protein product: CASSFTGTGGTQPQHF. The rearrangement links TRBV5-4 to TRBJ1-5, with 12 bases matching TRBD1. Trimming took 2 bases from V and 6 from J; bases not matched to a gene: 6. This CDR3 region has 16 residues. Germline assignment: CDR1 SGHNT and CDR2 YYREEE (reference sequence).

This clone has a handful of counts. The junction differs from germline at one of its ends, possibly a read error. The V gene is TRBV5-1, the J gene TRBJ2-5; D unresolved. This CDR3 spans 12 amino acids. Germline values: CDR1 SGHRS, CDR2 YFSETQ. The CDR3 sequence: CASSLDQKTQYF. The CDR3 nucleotides are TGCGCCAGCAGCTTGGACCAAAAGACCCAGTACTTC.

This clone was detected ten times or more. The V gene is TRBV10-1, the J gene TRBJ1-1; no definite D call. Per germline, CDR1 WNHNN and CDR2 SYGVQD (reference sequence). The CDR3 is 14 amino acids. V was shortened by 4 bases and J by 1 base, with 10 bases between the two germline ends. CDR3 region: CASSALVGNTEAFF. CDR3 nucleotides: TGCGCCAGCAGTGCGTTAGTCGGGAACACTGAAGCTTTCTTT.

A single count supports this clone. V is TRBV5-4 and J is TRBJ2-3; 8 bases are a match to TRBD2. Germline V gene lookup returns CDR1 SGHNT and CDR2 YYREEE (reference sequence). This CDR3 comprises 14 residues. V lost 2 bases to trimming and J lost 2 bases; unmatched junction nucleotides: 1. The CDR3 bases are TGTGCCAGCAGCTTACTAGCGGCCACAGATACGCAGTATTTT. Residues: CASSLLAATDTQYF.

The rearrangement joins TRBV12-3 or TRBV12-4 to TRBJ1-2; D not certain. Trimming took off 6 bases at V and 8 bases at J, with 10 bases between the two ends. The CDR3 is 11 residues long. In DNA, the CDR3 is TGTGCCAGCAGCTCCGGAGCGGGCTACACCTTC. Protein: CASSSGAGYTF.

This clone occurred once. V and J are TRBV11-3 and TRBJ2-4; the D call may be TRBD1 or TRBD2 (5 bases each). Trimming took 6 bases from V and 0 from J, leaving 9 bases between them. This CDR3 comprises 14 residues. The germline gives CDR1 SGHNT, CDR2 YENEEA. The chain's CDR3 is CASRGTIAKNIQYF. CDR3 coding DNA: TGTGCCAGCAGGGGGACGATAGCCAAAAACATTCAGTACTTC.

This clone was recorded a few times. The chain employs TRBV28 and TRBJ1-2; 8 bases agree with TRBD1. In germline, CDR1 is MDHEN, CDR2 SYDVKM. CDR3 length: 12 amino acids. V gave up 4 bases and J gave up 8 bases; unmatched junction bases: 3. The CDR3 region has the DNA TGTGCCAGCAGTTCACAGGGGGAAGGCTACACCTTC. Protein sequence: CASSSQGEGYTF.

J is TRBJ2-2 and V is TRBV5-1; D is perhaps TRBD2 (6 bases). The germline gives CDR1 SGHRS, CDR2 YFSETQ. V dropped 0 bases and J dropped 0 bases, with 9 bases sitting between them. The CDR3 extends over 16 amino acids. The CDR3 is CASSLEGGPNTGELFF. CDR3 in DNA: TGCGCCAGCAGCTTGGAAGGAGGGCCGAACACCGGGGAGCTGTTTTTT.

The gene calls are TRBV18 and TRBJ2-5, with 14 bases aligning to TRBD2. This CDR3 region has 16 residues. V dropped 2 bases and J dropped 3; count of bases not matched to a gene: 2. The germline V gene has CDR1 KGHSH and CDR2 LQKENI. This CDR3 reads CASSPGLAGGEETQYF. The CDR3 DNA reads TGTGCCAGCTCACCAGGACTAGCGGGAGGAGAAGAGACCCAGTACTTC.